This is a list of T cell receptor beta chains from one sample in a study of cytomegalovirus exposure and HLA in healthy donors. TCRdb's table, derived via immunoSEQ multiplex PCR, lists solely in-frame clones and lacks some. The sample lists roughly 120,000 clones, around two thirds occurring once. The sample was PBMCs. The receptors derive from a woman aged 40 to 49 in good health and CMV-seropositive. The CDR3 runs from the conserved cysteine through the conserved F or W. Each record gives: clone size, J gene, D gene, V gene, CDR3 DNA, CDR3 protein. The D gene is left open where the match is weak. Only some rows state a clone size, as once, few, many or a class for expanded clones.

clone_size: few; j_call: TRBJ2-1; d_call: TRBD1; v_call: TRBV6-6; cdr3_nt: TGTGCCAGCACTTCCGGGACAGGGGGCTACAATGAGCAGTTCTTC; cdr3_aa: CASTSGTGGYNEQFF
clone_size: few; j_call: TRBJ2-5; d_call: NA; v_call: TRBV2; cdr3_nt: TGTGCCAGCAGGTGGAGAGATAAAGAGACCCAGTACTTC; cdr3_aa: CASRWRDKETQYF
clone_size: NA; j_call: TRBJ1-5; d_call: TRBD1; v_call: TRBV6-5; cdr3_nt: TGTGCCAGCAGTTACTCCGCCAGGGGGCTAGGTCAGCCCCAGCATTTT; cdr3_aa: CASSYSARGLGQPQHF
clone_size: few; j_call: TRBJ2-1; d_call: TRBD2; v_call: TRBV29-1; cdr3_nt: TGCAGCGTCCCGACTGCTAGCGGGAGGGTGAATGAGCAGTTCTTC; cdr3_aa: CSVPTASGRVNEQFF
clone_size: few; j_call: TRBJ1-4; d_call: NA; v_call: TRBV5-4; cdr3_nt: TGTGCCAGCAGCCGGAACGGACTCGCAACTAATGAAAAACTGTTTTTT; cdr3_aa: CASSRNGLATNEKLFF
clone_size: NA; j_call: TRBJ2-1; d_call: NA; v_call: TRBV30; cdr3_nt: TGTGCCTGGAAAAGGGGGGGGTCCTACAATGAGCAGTTCTTC; cdr3_aa: CAWKRGGSYNEQFF
clone_size: NA; j_call: TRBJ1-2; d_call: TRBD1; v_call: TRBV4-1; cdr3_nt: TGCGCCAGCAGCCCGGGACAGGGGGCGAGGATTGGCTACACCTTC; cdr3_aa: CASSPGQGARIGYTF
clone_size: NA; j_call: TRBJ1-6; d_call: NA; v_call: TRBV9; cdr3_nt: TGTGCCAGCAGCCGAATACAAAAAAGCTCCTATAATTCACCCCTCCACTTT; cdr3_aa: CASSRIQKSSYNSPLHF
clone_size: NA; j_call: TRBJ2-7; d_call: TRBD1; v_call: TRBV27; cdr3_nt: TGTGCCAGCAGCCTCTCAGGGACAGGATATTCGTACGAGCAGTACTTC; cdr3_aa: CASSLSGTGYSYEQYF
clone_size: NA; j_call: TRBJ2-3; d_call: TRBD2; v_call: TRBV29-1; cdr3_nt: TGCAGCGTCGCACTAGCGGGAGCGACAGATACGCAGTATTTT; cdr3_aa: CSVALAGATDTQYF
clone_size: NA; j_call: TRBJ2-3; d_call: NA; v_call: TRBV11-2; cdr3_nt: TGTGCCAGCAGCCGAGCTACCTATACGCAGTATTTT; cdr3_aa: CASSRATYTQYF
clone_size: NA; j_call: TRBJ2-6; d_call: TRBD1; v_call: TRBV6-6; cdr3_nt: TGTGCCAGCAGACCTACAGGGGCCGGGGCCAACGTCCTGACTTTC; cdr3_aa: CASRPTGAGANVLTF
clone_size: NA; j_call: TRBJ2-7; d_call: NA; v_call: TRBV5-8; cdr3_nt: TGTGCCAGCAGCCGATGGAGGGCAGGGGGAGCCTACGAGCAGTACTTC; cdr3_aa: CASSRWRAGGAYEQYF
clone_size: NA; j_call: TRBJ2-1; d_call: NA; v_call: TRBV30; cdr3_nt: TGTGCCTGGAGTGGGGAGCGCCGTAACTACAATGAGCAGTTCTTC; cdr3_aa: CAWSGERRNYNEQFF
clone_size: NA; j_call: TRBJ1-1; d_call: TRBD1; v_call: TRBV19; cdr3_nt: TGTGCCAGTACCCCCGACAGGGGTTACACTGAAGCTTTCTTT; cdr3_aa: CASTPDRGYTEAFF
clone_size: NA; j_call: TRBJ1-1; d_call: TRBD1; v_call: TRBV7-3; cdr3_nt: TGTGCCAGCAGCCCCCCGAAAACGGGACAGCCGAACACTGAAGCTTTCTTT; cdr3_aa: CASSPPKTGQPNTEAFF